This T cell receptor beta chain emerged from a study of control samples from healthy donors and cancer patients. The data were produced by immunoSEQ multiplex PCR, yet TCRdb's version contains in-frame clones alone and is incomplete. Of around 99,000 clones in the sample, 90% were seen once. Germline CDR1 MNHEY, CDR2 SMNVEV (reference sequence). The CDR3 is 17 amino acids. Trimming stripped 5 bases from V and 2 bases from J, with 22 bases between. The clonotype originates from a human donor in good health. The donor label of this sample is uncertain. This chain connects TRBV27 to TRBJ2-7, with D possibly being TRBD2 (6 bases). Sequences were obtained from blood. The CDR3 DNA reads as TGTGCCAGCAGTCCCCTCACCCAGGAGGGTGTCGCCTACGAGCAGTACTTC. This encodes CASSPLTQEGVAYEQYF.